This T cell receptor (beta chain) emerged from a study of a mutant IDH1 vaccine in newly diagnosed glioma. Study in general: In weeks 1, 3, 5, 7, 11, 15, 19 and 23, patients were immunized, eight times in all.

Sample time point: week 11, during vaccination. Mutant IDH1 20-mer peptide, at 300 ug, made up each vaccine dose, with topical imiquimod. Data came from immunoSEQ multiplex PCR; TCRdb stores just in-frame clones and leaves some out. Of around 100,000 clones listed, roughly 90% are singletons. In the case of this clone: No antigen is known for it. The same CDR3 arises from other DNA sequences in this sample as well.

Trimming cost V 0 bases and J 4 bases, with 4 bases left between them. The germline CDR1 and CDR2 sequences are SNHLY and FYNNEI. The CDR3 has 12 amino acids. The chain uses TRBV2 and TRBJ2-7; D gene uncertain. The sequences come from PBMCs, collected from a glioma patient whose treatment included an IDH1 peptide vaccine. The receptor was isolated from a woman aged 45 to 65 with glioma. The CDR3 reads CASSEAGYEQYF. The CDR3 nucleotides are TGTGCCAGCAGTGAAGCAGGTTACGAGCAGTACTTC. The whole variable domain, remainder taken from reference TRBV2 and TRBJ2-7, is EPEVTQTPSHQVTQMGQEVILRCVPISNHLYFYWYRQILGQKVEFLVSFYNNEISEKSEIFDDQFSVERPDGSNFTLKIRSTKLEDSAMYFCASSEAGYEQYFGPGTRLTVT.